This TCR beta chain was identified in a study of shared clonotypes between healthy human individuals. With respect to this clone: The antigen is unknown.

Study findings and constraints: Non-shared clonotypes showed lower generation probabilities than clonotypes common to all four donors. The naive CD4 repertoires of several donors were compared, and 5% to 6.5% of clonotypes were shared.

CDR3 length: 15 residues. In germline, CDR1 is SEHNR, CDR2 FQNEAQ (reference sequence). Trimming cost V 5 bases and J 6 bases; bases outside gene matches: 9. The method was immunoSEQ multiplex PCR; TCRdb's version includes in-frame clones alone and lacks a portion of them. The sample comprises millions of clones, around 94% of which are singletons, and about 0.13% rests with the top ten. Sequencing was done on a sample of naive CD4+ T cells sorted from blood. The sample's subset: CD45RA+ positively selected. The rearrangement links TRBV7-9 to TRBJ1-5; 8 bases are shared with TRBD1. This clonotype was sampled from a man between 18 and 29 years old in good health. The CDR3 sequence: CASSPPTGESQPQHF. The CDR3 DNA reads as TGTGCCAGCAGCCCTCCGACAGGGGAAAGTCAGCCCCAGCATTTT.